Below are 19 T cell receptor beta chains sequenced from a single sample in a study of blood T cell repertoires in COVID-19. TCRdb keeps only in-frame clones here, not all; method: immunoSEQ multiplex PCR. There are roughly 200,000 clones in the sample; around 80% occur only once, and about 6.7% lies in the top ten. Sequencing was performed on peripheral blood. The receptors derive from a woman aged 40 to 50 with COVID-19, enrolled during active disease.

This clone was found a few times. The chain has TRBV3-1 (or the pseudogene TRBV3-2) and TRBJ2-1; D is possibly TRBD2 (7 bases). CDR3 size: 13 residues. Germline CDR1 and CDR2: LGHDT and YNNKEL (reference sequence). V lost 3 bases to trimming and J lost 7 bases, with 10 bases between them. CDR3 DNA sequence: TGTGCCAGCAGCCAGAGGGGGGGGAATGAGCAGTTCTTC. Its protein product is CASSQRGGNEQFF.

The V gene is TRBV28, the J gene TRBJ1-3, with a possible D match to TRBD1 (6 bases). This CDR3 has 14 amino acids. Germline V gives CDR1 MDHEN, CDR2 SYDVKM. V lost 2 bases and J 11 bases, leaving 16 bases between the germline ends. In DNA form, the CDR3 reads TGTGCCAGCAGTTTAGGGACACGACAATCCCCCATATATTTT. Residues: CASSLGTRQSPIYF.

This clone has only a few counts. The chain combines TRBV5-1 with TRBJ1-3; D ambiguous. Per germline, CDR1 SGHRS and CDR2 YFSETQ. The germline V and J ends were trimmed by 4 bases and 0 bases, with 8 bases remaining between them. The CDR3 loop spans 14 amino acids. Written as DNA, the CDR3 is TGCGCCAGCAGCCGAACTAGCTCTGGAAACACCATATATTTT. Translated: CASSRTSSGNTIYF.

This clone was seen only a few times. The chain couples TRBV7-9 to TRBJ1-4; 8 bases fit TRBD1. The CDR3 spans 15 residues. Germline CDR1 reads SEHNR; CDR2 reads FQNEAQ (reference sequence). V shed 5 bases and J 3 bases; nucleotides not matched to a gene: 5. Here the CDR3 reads CASSATGGSNEKLFF. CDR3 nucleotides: TGTGCCAGCAGCGCAACAGGGGGTTCTAATGAAAAACTGTTTTTT.

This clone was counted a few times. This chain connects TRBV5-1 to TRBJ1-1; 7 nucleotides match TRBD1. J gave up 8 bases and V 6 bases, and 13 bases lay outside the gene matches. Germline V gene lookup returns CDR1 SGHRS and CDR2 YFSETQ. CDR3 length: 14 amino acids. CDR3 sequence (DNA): TGCGCCAGCACTCCGACAGGGATCAGATGGGAAGCTTTCTTT. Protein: CASTPTGIRWEAFF.

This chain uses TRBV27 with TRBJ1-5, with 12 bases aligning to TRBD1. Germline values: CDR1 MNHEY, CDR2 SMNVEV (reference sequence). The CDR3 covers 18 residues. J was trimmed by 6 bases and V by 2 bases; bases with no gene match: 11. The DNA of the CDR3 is TGTGCCAGCAGTTTAGGGGGACAGGGGGCCCCTAGTAGTCAGCCCCAGCATTTT. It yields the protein CASSLGGQGAPSSQPQHF.

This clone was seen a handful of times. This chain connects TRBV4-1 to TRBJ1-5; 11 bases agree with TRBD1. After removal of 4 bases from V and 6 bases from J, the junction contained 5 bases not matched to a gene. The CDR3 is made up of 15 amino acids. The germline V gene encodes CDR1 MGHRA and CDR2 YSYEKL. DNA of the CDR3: TGCGCCAGCAGCCCCGGACAGGGGGCGGTTCAGCCCCAGCATTTT. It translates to CASSPGQGAVQPQHF.

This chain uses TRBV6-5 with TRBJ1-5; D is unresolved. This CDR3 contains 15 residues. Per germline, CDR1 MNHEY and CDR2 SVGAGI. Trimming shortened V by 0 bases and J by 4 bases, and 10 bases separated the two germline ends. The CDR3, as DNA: TGTGCCAGCAGTTACTCGAGGGCCGTTAATCAGCCCCAGCATTTT. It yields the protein CASSYSRAVNQPQHF.

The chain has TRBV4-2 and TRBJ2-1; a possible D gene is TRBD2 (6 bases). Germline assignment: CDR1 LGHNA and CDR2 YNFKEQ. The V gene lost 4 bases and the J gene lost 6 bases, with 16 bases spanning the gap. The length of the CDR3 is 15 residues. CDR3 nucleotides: TGTGCCAGCAGCCCGGCGGGCGGGGCCGGCAATGAGCAGTTCTTC. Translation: CASSPAGGAGNEQFF.

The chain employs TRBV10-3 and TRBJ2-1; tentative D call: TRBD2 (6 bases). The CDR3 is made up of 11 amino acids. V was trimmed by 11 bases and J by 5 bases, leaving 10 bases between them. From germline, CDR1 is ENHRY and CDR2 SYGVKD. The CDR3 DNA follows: TGTGCCTCTAGCGTGAACAATGAGCAGTTCTTC. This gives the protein CASSVNNEQFF.

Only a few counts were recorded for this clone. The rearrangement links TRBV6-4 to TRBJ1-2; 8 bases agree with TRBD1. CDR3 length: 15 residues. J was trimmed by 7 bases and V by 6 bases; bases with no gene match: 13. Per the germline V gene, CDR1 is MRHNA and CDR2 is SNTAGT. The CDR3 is CASSPLQGERSGYTF. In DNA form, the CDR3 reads TGTGCCAGCAGCCCCTTACAGGGGGAAAGAAGTGGCTACACCTTC.

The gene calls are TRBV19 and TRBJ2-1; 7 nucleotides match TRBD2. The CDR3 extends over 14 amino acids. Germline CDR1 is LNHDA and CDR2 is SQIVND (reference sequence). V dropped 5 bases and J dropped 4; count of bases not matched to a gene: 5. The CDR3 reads CASSPGGPYNEQFF. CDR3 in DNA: TGTGCCAGTAGTCCGGGAGGCCCTTACAATGAGCAGTTCTTC.

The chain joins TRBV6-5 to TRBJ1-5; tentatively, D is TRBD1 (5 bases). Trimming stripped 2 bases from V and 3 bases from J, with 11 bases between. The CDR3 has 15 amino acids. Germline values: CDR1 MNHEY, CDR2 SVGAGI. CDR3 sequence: CASSYGGGTNQPQHF. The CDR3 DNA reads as TGTGCCAGCAGTTACGGAGGAGGGACCAATCAGCCCCAGCATTTT.

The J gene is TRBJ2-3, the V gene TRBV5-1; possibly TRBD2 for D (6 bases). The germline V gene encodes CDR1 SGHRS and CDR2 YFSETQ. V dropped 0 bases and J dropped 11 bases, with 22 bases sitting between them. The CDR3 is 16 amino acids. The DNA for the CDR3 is TGCGCCAGCAGCTTGGGGACTAACGGCCTCAGTTGGGGGCAGTATTTT. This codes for CASSLGTNGLSWGQYF.

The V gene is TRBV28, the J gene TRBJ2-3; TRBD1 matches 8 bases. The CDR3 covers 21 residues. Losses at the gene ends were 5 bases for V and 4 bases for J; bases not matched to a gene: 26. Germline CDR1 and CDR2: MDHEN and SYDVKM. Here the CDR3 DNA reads TGTGCCAGCAGTAGTTTAGGGACAGGAGGGAGCATAGACATTCAAGCAGATACGCAGTATTTT. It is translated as CASSSLGTGGSIDIQADTQYF.

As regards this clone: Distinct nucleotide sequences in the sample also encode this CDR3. CDR3 sequence reads: CSVGSQPQHF. The CDR3 DNA reads TGCAGCGTTGGGAGCCAGCCCCAGCATTTT. The chain couples TRBV29-1 to TRBJ1-5; D gene uncertain. The CDR3 runs 10 residues. Trimming took 4 bases from V and 7 from J, leaving 5 bases between them. Germline V gene data show CDR1 as SQVTM and CDR2 as ANQGSEA. Using reference TRBV29-1 and TRBJ1-5 for the parts outside the CDR3, the full variable domain is SAVISQKPSRDICQRGTSLTIQCQVDSQVTMMFWYRQQPGQSLTLIATANQGSEATYESGFVIDKFPISRPNLTFSTLTVSNMSPEDSSIYLCSVGSQPQHFGDGTRLSIL.

CDR3 nucleotide sequence: TGTGCCAGCAGTGAACAGGACAAAGATACGCAGTATTTT. This gives the protein CASSEQDKDTQYF. The chain couples TRBV6-4 to TRBJ2-3; the D gene is possibly TRBD1 (5 bases). The CDR3 covers 13 residues. Germline CDR1 reads MRHNA; CDR2 reads SNTAGT. Trimming left V 3 bases short and J 5 bases short, with 9 bases between.

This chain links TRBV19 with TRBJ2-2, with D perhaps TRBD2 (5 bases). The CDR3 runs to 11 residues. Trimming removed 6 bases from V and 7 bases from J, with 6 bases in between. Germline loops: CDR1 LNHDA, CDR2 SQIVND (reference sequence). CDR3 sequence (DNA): TGTGCCAGTAGCGCGGGCGGGGAGCTGTTTTTT. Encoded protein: CASSAGGELFF. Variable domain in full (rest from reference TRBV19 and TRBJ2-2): DGGITQSPKYLFRKEGQNVTLSCEQNLNHDAMYWYRQDPGQGLRLIYYSQIVNDFQKGDIAEGYSVSREKKESFPLTVTSAQKNPTAFYLCASSAGGELFFGEGSRLTVL.

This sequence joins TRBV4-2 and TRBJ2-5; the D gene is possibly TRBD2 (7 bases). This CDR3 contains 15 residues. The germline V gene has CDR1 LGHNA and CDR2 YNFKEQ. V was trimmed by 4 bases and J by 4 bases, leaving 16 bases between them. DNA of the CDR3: TGTGCCAGCAGCCGAAGGGAGGGGGGCGGAGAGACCCAGTACTTC. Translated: CASSRREGGGETQYF.